These T cell receptor beta chains were read from a single sample in a study of siplizumab effects on memory and regulatory T cells. Data came from immunoSEQ multiplex PCR; TCRdb stores just in-frame clones and leaves some out. The sample has 85,000 or so clones, 85% to 95% seen once; the top ten hold approximately 17%. Sequencing used CD8+ T cells sorted from blood. These receptors all stem from a human donor in good health. Each CDR3 is given with its conserved first and last residue. The order of the fields is CDR3 length, D gene, V gene, J gene, clone size, CDR3 protein, CDR3 DNA. The D gene is left open where the match is weak. Clone size is stated in some rows and not others, as once, few, many or a class when expanded.

11	-	TRBV30	TRBJ2-1	-	CASDEYNEQFF	TGTGCCTCGGACGAGTACAATGAGCAGTTCTTC
14	-	TRBV7-8	TRBJ2-7	-	CASGREDRTYEQYF	TGTGCCAGCGGTCGGGAGGACAGAACCTACGAGCAGTACTTC
13	-	TRBV7-3	TRBJ1-3	-	CASSADLGNTIYF	TGTGCCAGCAGCGCCGACTTGGGAAACACCATATATTTT
18	TRBD2	TRBV9	TRBJ2-1	-	CASSVATISGSTYNEQFF	TGTGCCAGCAGCGTAGCTACGATTAGCGGGAGTACATACAATGAGCAGTTCTTC
16	-	TRBV14	TRBJ2-1	-	CASSPPPRKGIHEQFF	TGTGCCAGCAGCCCCCCCCCGAGAAAGGGAATCCATGAGCAGTTCTTC
13	-	TRBV29-1	TRBJ2-5	-	CSAEGRFQETQYF	TGCAGCGCCGAAGGTAGATTCCAAGAGACCCAGTACTTC
14	-	TRBV7-9	TRBJ1-2	few	CASSTPGEYYGYTF	TGTGCCAGCAGCACCCCGGGGGAATACTATGGCTACACCTTC
12	-	TRBV6-6	TRBJ2-7	-	CASSGRREEQYF	TGTGCCAGCAGTGGCCGTCGGGAGGAGCAGTACTTC
13	-	TRBV27	TRBJ2-7	-	CASSTLGLYEQYF	TGTGCCAGCAGTACCCTCGGGCTCTACGAGCAGTACTTC
12	-	TRBV11-2	TRBJ1-1	-	CASNGYREGAFF	TGTGCCAGCAATGGCTACAGGGAAGGAGCTTTCTTT
15	-	TRBV6-5	TRBJ1-1	-	CASSYTDGLNTEAFF	TGTGCCAGCAGTTACACGGACGGTTTGAACACTGAAGCTTTCTTT
14	-	TRBV19	TRBJ1-3	-	CASSLRSSGNTIYF	TGTGCCAGTAGTTTGCGATCTTCTGGAAACACCATATATTTT
15	TRBD1	TRBV19	TRBJ1-1	-	CASSSSSGGGTEAFF	TGTGCCAGTAGTAGTTCCTCAGGGGGGGGGACTGAAGCTTTCTTT
12	-	TRBV5-1	TRBJ2-7	-	CASSSGWDEQYF	TGCGCCAGCAGCTCGGGATGGGACGAGCAGTACTTC
12	-	TRBV10-2	TRBJ2-1	-	CASSESYNEQFF	TGCGCCAGCAGTGAGTCGTACAATGAGCAGTTCTTC
13	-	TRBV7-8	TRBJ2-7	-	CASSFSVNREQYF	TGTGCCAGCAGCTTCAGTGTAAACCGCGAGCAGTACTTC
15	-	TRBV19	TRBJ1-1	-	CASSIREEVNTEAFF	TGTGCCAGTAGTATTCGGGAGGAAGTAAACACTGAAGCTTTCTTT
14	-	TRBV7-9	TRBJ2-1	-	CASSLEVGYNEQFF	TGTGCCAGCAGCTTAGAGGTGGGTTACAATGAGCAGTTCTTC
12	-	TRBV19	TRBJ2-7	-	CASTAGSHEQYF	TGTGCCAGTACGGCAGGCAGCCACGAGCAGTACTTC
17	TRBD1	TRBV4-1	TRBJ1-2	many	CASSQTDRGGSNYGYTF	TGCGCCAGCAGCCAGACCGACAGGGGAGGATCTAACTATGGCTACACCTTC
15	TRBD2	TRBV6-5	TRBJ2-7	-	CASSYTAGGNTEQYF	TGTGCCAGCAGTTACACAGCGGGAGGGAATACCGAGCAGTACTTC
13	TRBD1	TRBV9	TRBJ2-7	-	CASSAGTAYEQYF	TGTGCCAGCAGCGCCGGGACAGCCTACGAGCAGTACTTC
16	TRBD1	TRBV2	TRBJ2-1	-	CASSETGTGNYNEQFF	TGTGCCAGCAGTGAAACCGGGACAGGGAACTACAATGAGCAGTTCTTC
15	-	TRBV6-6	TRBJ1-4	-	CASSRDLGTNEKLFF	TGTGCCAGCAGTCGGGACCTGGGGACTAATGAAAAACTGTTTTTT
15	TRBD2	TRBV7-9	TRBJ2-1	-	CASSLWIAGYNEQFF	TGTGCCAGCAGCTTGTGGATAGCGGGGTACAATGAGCAGTTCTTC
14	-	TRBV28	TRBJ2-7	-	CASSPGQYGDEQYF	TGTGCCAGCAGCCCTGGACAGTACGGGGACGAGCAGTACTTC
15	-	TRBV9	TRBJ1-1	once	CASSVTWGGKTEAFF	TGTGCCAGCAGCGTCACTTGGGGAGGGAAAACTGAAGCTTTCTTT
15	-	TRBV21-1	TRBJ1-3	-	CASSKVVYSGNTIYF	TGTGCCAGCAGCAAAGTGGTCTACTCTGGAAACACCATATATTTT
13	-	TRBV7-8	TRBJ1-1	once	CASSPTWNTEAFF	TGTGCCAGCAGCCCGACCTGGAACACTGAAGCTTTCTTT
15	-	TRBV5-6	TRBJ1-1	-	CASSLAEEGNTEAFF	TGTGCCAGCAGCTTGGCGGAAGAGGGGAACACTGAAGCTTTCTTT
14	TRBD2	TRBV7-8	TRBJ2-7	-	CASRPPSGSYEQYF	TGTGCCAGCAGACCCCCTAGCGGGAGCTACGAGCAGTACTTC
15	TRBD1	TRBV29-1	TRBJ1-2	-	CSVDRGQLGGYGYTF	TGCAGCGTTGACAGGGGGCAGCTCGGGGGCTATGGCTACACCTTC
13	TRBD1	TRBV2	TRBJ2-1	-	CASSVRGQDEQFF	TGTGCCAGCAGTGTCAGGGGGCAAGATGAGCAGTTCTTC
15	TRBD2	TRBV27	TRBJ2-7	-	CASSHTSESSYEQYF	TGTGCCAGCAGTCACACTAGCGAGAGCTCCTACGAGCAGTACTTC
15	-	TRBV5-6	TRBJ1-2	-	CASSLGSAPNYGYTF	TGTGCCAGCAGCTTGGGGTCGGCCCCTAACTATGGCTACACCTTC
14	TRBD2	TRBV4-1	TRBJ2-3	-	CASSQREGTDTQYF	TGCGCCAGCAGCCAGCGGGAGGGCACAGATACGCAGTATTTT
14	TRBD1	TRBV27	TRBJ1-4	-	CASSSQGASEKLFF	TGTGCCAGCAGTTCTCAGGGGGCGAGCGAAAAACTGTTTTTT
16	TRBD1	TRBV18	TRBJ1-6	-	CASSQDRGDGNSPLHF	TGTGCCAGCTCCCAGGACAGGGGCGATGGGAATTCACCCCTCCACTTT
15	-	TRBV19	TRBJ1-2	-	CASRMGGEANYGYTF	TGTGCCAGTAGGATGGGGGGAGAAGCTAACTATGGCTACACCTTC
14	-	TRBV6-4	TRBJ2-3	-	CASSTGEDTDTQYF	TGTGCCAGCAGCACAGGGGAGGACACAGATACGCAGTATTTT
15	TRBD2	TRBV7-3	TRBJ2-3	-	CASSLAGGYTDTQYF	TGTGCCAGCAGTCTAGCGGGAGGATACACAGATACGCAGTATTTT
12	-	TRBV6-4	TRBJ2-3	-	CASTTRKDTQYF	TGTGCCAGCACCACCAGGAAAGATACGCAGTATTTT
18	TRBD2	TRBV15	TRBJ2-3	-	CATSRGLAGGIDADTQYF	TGTGCCACCAGCCGAGGACTAGCGGGAGGAATTGATGCAGATACGCAGTATTTT
14	-	TRBV6-6	TRBJ2-1	-	CASSLRSGVDEQFF	TGTGCCAGCAGCCTACGGTCGGGAGTCGACGAGCAGTTCTTC
15	-	TRBV9	TRBJ1-2	-	CANSVARDAVYGYTF	TGTGCCAACAGCGTAGCTCGGGACGCCGTCTATGGCTACACCTTC
13	-	TRBV12-5	TRBJ2-5	-	CASGWGLQETQYF	TGTGCTAGTGGGTGGGGATTACAAGAGACCCAGTACTTC
14	-	TRBV6-1	TRBJ2-7	-	CASSEGTRGYEQYF	TGTGCCAGCAGTGAAGGAACCCGCGGCTACGAGCAGTACTTC
16	TRBD1	TRBV7-9	TRBJ1-1	-	CASRDPGQGAIGEAFF	TGTGCCAGCAGAGACCCCGGACAGGGGGCGATTGGTGAAGCTTTCTTT
13	TRBD2	TRBV29-1	TRBJ2-1	once	CSVLLAGLNEQFF	TGCAGCGTTCTTCTAGCGGGACTAAATGAGCAGTTCTTC
14	-	TRBV10-1	TRBJ2-7	-	CASSESSGAYEQYF	TGCGCCAGCAGTGAGTCTTCGGGAGCTTACGAGCAGTACTTC
12	-	TRBV5-8	TRBJ2-1	-	CASSLVFGEQFF	TGTGCCAGCAGCTTGGTGTTCGGTGAGCAGTTCTTC
12	-	TRBV27	TRBJ2-1	-	CASSYDYNEQFF	TGTGCCAGCAGTTACGATTACAATGAGCAGTTCTTC
12	-	TRBV10-1	TRBJ1-1	-	CASPAVNTEAFF	TGCGCCAGCCCGGCTGTGAACACTGAAGCTTTCTTT
15	-	TRBV4-2	TRBJ2-4	-	CASSQDRPPGYIQYF	TGTGCCAGCAGCCAAGATCGCCCTCCCGGTTACATTCAGTACTTC
18	-	TRBV19	TRBJ1-5	once	CASSIDLLSDYSNQPQHF	TGTGCCAGTAGTATAGATCTCCTATCTGACTATAGCAATCAGCCCCAGCATTTT